The present T cell receptor (beta chain) was sequenced within a study of Graves' ophthalmopathy and Graves' hyperthyroidism (dated by TCRdb to about 2018). Regarding the study in general: Hyperthyroidism was considered stable if no progression to ophthalmopathy occurred within 18 months of follow-up. TCR beta repertoire signatures were used to distinguish Graves' ophthalmopathy from Graves' hyperthyroidism and to predict progression to ophthalmopathy. In total, under 150 blood samples were TCR-sequenced: some 40 ophthalmopathy, approximately 75 hyperthyroidism and some 17 hyperthyroidism-to-ophthalmopathy patients. A discovery set of 90 to 100 patients (43 ophthalmopathy, about 58 stable hyperthyroidism) was enrolled to explore V-J signatures distinguishing ophthalmopathy from hyperthyroidism. The independent validation cohort included 18 hyperthyroidism patients plus 17 patients who later progressed from hyperthyroidism to ophthalmopathy. In roughly 6 hyperthyroidism patients, the T-cell repertoire of thyroid tissue was compared with the T-cell repertoire of blood. Following sampling, methimazole starting at 30 mg daily was administered to hyperthyroidism patients, and high-dose intravenous methylprednisolone was administered to ophthalmopathy patients. Paper-wide results and their limitations: In cross-validation, the 13-signature model distinguished ophthalmopathy from stable hyperthyroidism with around 86% sensitivity and around 81% specificity, while in the test set the corresponding values were roughly 80% and 75%. Most expanded thyroid clonotypes with frequency above 0.001 were also detected in blood, suggesting blood repertoires may reflect the thyroid immune response. In validation, the model predicted ophthalmopathy progression with more than 55% sensitivity and roughly 78% specificity; roughly 11 predicted patients were CT-confirmed with GO in a median of approximately 6.2 months. No statistical method was used to set the sample size in advance, and the investigators knew which group each participant was assigned to.

As to this clonotype: Its recognized antigen is unknown. No base quality information exists; no much larger clone differs at one position.

For repertoire sequencing, TCR beta CDR3 regions were amplified from RNA transcripts. The first round of RT-PCR was done with HTBI primers and the Qiagen OneStep RT-PCR kit, and was followed by a second round of multiplex PCR, then size selection and purification. The libraries underwent paired-end sequencing with 100 bp reads on an Illumina HiSeq2000. The study's processing was this. SOAPnuke was used to process the reads, removing any read that contained adapters or uncalled bases, had a mean Phred below 15, or lacked an exact match to the constant primer or identifier. COPE v1.2.5 was used to merge the high-quality paired reads. Each unique nucleotide sequence was treated as a clonotype, and MiTCR v1.1 was used to align the clonotypes to the IMGT TRB V, D and J references. The analysis was limited to V-J combinations with a frequency above 0.0001, which together covered 99.2% of repertoires. For each V-J combination, a TCR clonal expansion and chaos score was defined as F50 clonal expansion divided by the chaos observed in the TCRdist matrix. Welch's t-statistics and random forest were used to reduce features to about 14 V-J combinations, which were fed into a naive Bayes classifier. Thyroid-blood repertoire similarity was quantified with the Morisita-Horn index. TCRdb passed the public sequencing reads through fastp at Q25 and MiXCR, retaining productive beta sequences. CDR3 protein duplicates are merged, each entry listing the most common genes and DNA. These V and J calls derive from TCRdb rather than the authors' analysis. In this sample the table shows over a million distinct CDR3 sequences, approximately 35% of which occur a single time. The ten largest clones represent around 10% of the sample.

V loses 2 bases, J loses 2 bases, and the germline ends lie 12 bases apart. The germline V gene (reference sequence) gives CDR1 as DFQATT and CDR2 as SNEGSKA. From cysteine to phenylalanine, the CDR3 is 14 amino acids long. Left in the record is the CDR3 DNA by itself, 42 bases read in frame from the first base. Hyperthyroidism patients were newly diagnosed, with disease duration under 2 months, and aged 18 to 65 years. Anyone with other autoimmune diseases, uncontrolled infections, pregnancy or lactation was excluded from the study. Clinical symptoms, serum thyroxine, TRAb, thyroid ultrasound and orbital computed tomography were used for diagnosis. Total RNA was extracted with Trizol reagent and quality-checked on an Agilent 2100 Bioanalyzer.

The chain was built from TRBV20-1 and TRBJ2-5, with the D assignment possibly TRBD1 or TRBD2, given 5 matching bases for each. Specimen: peripheral blood or thyroid tissue (not recorded which). This TCR was recovered from an adult man with Graves' hyperthyroidism. The CDR3 corresponds to CSARSGTSQETQYF. The DNA reads TGCAGTGCTAGATCCGGGACCTCACAAGAGACCCAGTACTTC.